This TCR beta chain was recorded in a study of regulatory T cells in long-lasting Graves disease. Across the study: Antithyroid drugs had been taken by newly diagnosed Graves' patients for under 3 months.

CDR3 regions were amplified by Arm-PCR using iRepertoire HTBI primers to build TCR beta libraries. TCRdb called the multiplex PCR reads again in MiXCR, with one record for every CDR3 protein. The sample yields some 250,000 distinct CDR3 sequences, approximately 20% seen once. This clonotype was picked up many times. This CDR3 comprises 14 residues. The germline gives CDR1 SNHLY, CDR2 FYNNEI. V lost 6 bases to trimming and J lost 4 bases, with 12 bases between them. Described time point: newly diagnosed GD, antithyroid drugs for less than 3 months. PBMC-extracted RNA yielded the TCR library. These same data were also listed under a study on T cells in Graves' hyperthyroidism and ophthalmopathy. That work states: Over 18 months, lack of ophthalmopathy progression marked Graves' hyperthyroidism as stable. Among the patients, aged 18 to 65, hyperthyroidism was newly diagnosed and had lasted under 2 months. Carried out on the TCR CDR3, a first-round RT-PCR used the HTBI primer set.

This chain uses TRBV2 with TRBJ2-2; TRBD1 might be the D (6 bases). This receptor was taken from a woman in her 30s with Graves disease. The starting material was peripheral blood mononuclear cells (PBMCs), obtained at new diagnosis, from a patient treated with antithyroid drugs. The DNA for the CDR3 is TGTGCCAGCAGCAACAGGGTCGGCACCGGGGAGCTGTTTTTT. It specifies CASSNRVGTGELFF.